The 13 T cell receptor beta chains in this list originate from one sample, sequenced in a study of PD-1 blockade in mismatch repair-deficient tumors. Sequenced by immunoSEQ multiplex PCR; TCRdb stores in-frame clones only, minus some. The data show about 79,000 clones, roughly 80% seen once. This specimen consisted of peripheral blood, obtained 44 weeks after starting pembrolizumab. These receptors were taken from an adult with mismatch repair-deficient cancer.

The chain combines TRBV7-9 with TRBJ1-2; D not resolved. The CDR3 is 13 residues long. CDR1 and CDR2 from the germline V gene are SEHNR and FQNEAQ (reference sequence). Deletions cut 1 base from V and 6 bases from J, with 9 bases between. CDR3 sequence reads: CASSLDSLDGYTF. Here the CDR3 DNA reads TGTGCCAGCAGCTTAGACAGTTTGGATGGCTACACCTTC.

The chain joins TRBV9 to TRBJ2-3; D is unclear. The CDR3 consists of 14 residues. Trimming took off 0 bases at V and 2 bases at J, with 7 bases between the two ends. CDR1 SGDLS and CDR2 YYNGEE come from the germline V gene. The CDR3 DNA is TGTGCCAGCAGCGTAGAAAGGGCCACAGATACGCAGTATTTT. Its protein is CASSVERATDTQYF. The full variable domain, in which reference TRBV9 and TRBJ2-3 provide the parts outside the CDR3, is DSGVTQTPKHLITATGQRVTLRCSPRSGDLSVYWYQQSLDQGLQFLIQYYNGEERAKGNILERFSAQQFPDLHSELNLSSLELGDSALYFCASSVERATDTQYFGPGTRLTVL.

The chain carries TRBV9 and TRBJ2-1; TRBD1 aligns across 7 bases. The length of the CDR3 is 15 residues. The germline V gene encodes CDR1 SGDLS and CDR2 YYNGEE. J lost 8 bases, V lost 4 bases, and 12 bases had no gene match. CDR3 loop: CASSPQGGVLHEQFF. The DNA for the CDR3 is TGTGCCAGCAGCCCCCAAGGGGGCGTTTTGCATGAGCAGTTCTTC.

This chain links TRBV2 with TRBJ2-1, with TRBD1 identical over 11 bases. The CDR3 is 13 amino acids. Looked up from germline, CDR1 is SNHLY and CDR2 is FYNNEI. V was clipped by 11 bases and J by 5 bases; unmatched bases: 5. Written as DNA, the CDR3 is TGTGCCGGCGGACAGGGGGCGAACAATGAGCAGTTCTTC. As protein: CAGGQGANNEQFF.

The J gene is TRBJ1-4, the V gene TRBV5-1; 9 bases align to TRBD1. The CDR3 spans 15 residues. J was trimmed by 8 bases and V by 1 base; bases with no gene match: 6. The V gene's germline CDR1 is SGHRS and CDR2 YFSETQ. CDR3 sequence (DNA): TGCGCCAGCAGCTTGTCACAGGGGGCGGAAGAAAAACTGTTTTTT. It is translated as CASSLSQGAEEKLFF.

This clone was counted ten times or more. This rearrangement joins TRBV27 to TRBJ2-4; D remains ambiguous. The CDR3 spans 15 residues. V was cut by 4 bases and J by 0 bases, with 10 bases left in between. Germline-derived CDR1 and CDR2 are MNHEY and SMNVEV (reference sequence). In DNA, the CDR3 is TGTGCCAGCAGTTCCGCAGAGTCAGCCAAAAACATTCAGTACTTC. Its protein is CASSSAESAKNIQYF.

In DNA, the CDR3 is TGTGCCATCAGTGAGTCCTCTGGCAGTGGCGAGCAGTTCTTC. Protein sequence: CAISESSGSGEQFF. The V and J genes are TRBV10-3 and TRBJ2-1, with D uncertain. The length of the CDR3 is 14 residues. Germline V CDR1 and CDR2: ENHRY, SYGVKD. Trimming took off 0 bases at V and 10 bases at J, with 13 bases between the two ends.

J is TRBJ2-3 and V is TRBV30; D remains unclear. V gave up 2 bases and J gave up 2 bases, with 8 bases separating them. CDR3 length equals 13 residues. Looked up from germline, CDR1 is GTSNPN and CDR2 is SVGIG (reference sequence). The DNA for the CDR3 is TGTGCCTGGAGTCTAGGATCCACAGATACGCAGTATTTT. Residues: CAWSLGSTDTQYF.

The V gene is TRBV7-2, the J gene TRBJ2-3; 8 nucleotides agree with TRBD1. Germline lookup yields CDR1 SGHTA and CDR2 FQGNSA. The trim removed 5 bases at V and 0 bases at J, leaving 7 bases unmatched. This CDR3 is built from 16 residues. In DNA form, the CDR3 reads TGTGCCAGCAGCGCCGGGACAGGATATAGCACAGATACGCAGTATTTT. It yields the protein CASSAGTGYSTDTQYF.

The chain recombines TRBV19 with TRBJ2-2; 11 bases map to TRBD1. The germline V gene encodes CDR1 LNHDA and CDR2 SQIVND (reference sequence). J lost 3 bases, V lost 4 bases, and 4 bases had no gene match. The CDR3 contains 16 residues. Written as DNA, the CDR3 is TGTGCCAGTAGTAACCGGGACAGGGGGTACACCGGGGAGCTGTTTTTT. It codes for CASSNRDRGYTGELFF.

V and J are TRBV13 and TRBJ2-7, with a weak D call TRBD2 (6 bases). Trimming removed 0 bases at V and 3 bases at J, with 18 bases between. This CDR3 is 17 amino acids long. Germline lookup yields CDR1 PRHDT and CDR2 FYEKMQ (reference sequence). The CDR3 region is CASSLGPREPTNYEQYF. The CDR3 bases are TGTGCCAGCAGCTTAGGCCCACGGGAGCCGACGAACTACGAGCAGTACTTC.

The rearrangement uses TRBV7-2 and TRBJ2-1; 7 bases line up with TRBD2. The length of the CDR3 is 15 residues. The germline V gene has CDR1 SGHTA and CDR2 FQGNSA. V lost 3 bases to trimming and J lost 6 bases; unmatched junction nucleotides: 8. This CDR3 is CASSFARDYFNEQFF. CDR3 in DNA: TGTGCCAGCAGCTTTGCCCGGGACTACTTCAATGAGCAGTTCTTC. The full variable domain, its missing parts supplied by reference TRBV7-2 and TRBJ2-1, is GAGVSQSPSNKVTEKGKDVELRCDPISGHTALYWYRQSLGQGLEFLIYFQGNSAPDKSGLPSDRFSAERTGGSVSTLTIQRTQQEDSAVYLCASSFARDYFNEQFFGPGTRLTVL.

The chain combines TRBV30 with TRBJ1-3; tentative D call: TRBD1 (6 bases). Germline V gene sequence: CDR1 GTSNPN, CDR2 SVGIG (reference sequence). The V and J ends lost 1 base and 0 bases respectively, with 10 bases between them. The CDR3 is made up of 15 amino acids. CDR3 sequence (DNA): TGTGCCTGGAGTGGGGACACCTTCTCTGGAAACACCATATATTTT. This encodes CAWSGDTFSGNTIYF.